A single sample is the source of the 10 T cell receptor beta chains below, sequenced in a study of blood T cells in healthy people across ages. A J-beta primer mix and a sample-barcoded 5' primer were used in a second PCR of roughly 6 to 11 cycles. TCRdb redid the calling of the 5' RACE reads with MiXCR, one entry per CDR3 protein. This table has roughly 1.5 million distinct CDR3 sequences, 40% to 45% appearing once. The sample comprised blood. Receptors originate from a woman aged 18 to 35 in good health.

The chain carries TRBV4-1 and TRBJ1-5, with TRBD1 as a possible D gene (6 bases). CDR1 and CDR2 (germline): MGHRA, YSYEKL. V lost 1 base, J lost 4 bases, and 11 bases lay in between. The CDR3 runs to 15 residues. The CDR3 region is CASSQALGANQPQHF. In nucleotides, the CDR3 is TGCGCCAGCAGCCAAGCCCTGGGGGCTAATCAGCCCCAGCATTTT.

J is TRBJ1-6 and V is TRBV20-1, with D tentatively TRBD1 (6 bases). Trimming left V 1 base short and J 7 bases short, with 11 bases between. The CDR3 has 14 amino acids. Looked up from germline, CDR1 is DFQATT and CDR2 is SNEGSKA (reference sequence). CDR3 sequence: CSARVGARNSPLHF. CDR3 nucleotide sequence: TGCAGTGCTAGAGTGGGGGCGAGGAATTCACCCCTCCACTTT.

This chain uses TRBV6-2 or TRBV6-3 with TRBJ2-3; D is uncertain. V was trimmed by 10 bases and J by 5 bases, leaving 16 bases between them. The CDR3 is 13 residues long. The germline CDR1 and CDR2 sequences are MNHEY and SVGEGT. CDR3 nucleotides: TGTGCCACTTCCAACCCCCCGAGAGATACGCAGTATTTT. Translation gives CATSNPPRDTQYF.

The chain uses TRBV5-5 and TRBJ1-5, with a weak D call TRBD1 (6 bases). Germline-derived CDR1 and CDR2 are SGHKS and YYEKEE (reference sequence). The CDR3 length is 14 residues. The ends were cut back, 4 bases at V and 7 bases at J, with 15 bases in the middle. CDR3 loop: CASSMSIGGQPQHF. As DNA, the CDR3 is TGTGCCAGCAGCATGAGTATCGGGGGCCAGCCCCAGCATTTT.

This clonotype has ten or more counts. This chain links TRBV20-1 with TRBJ2-1; D is undetermined. V was shortened by 6 bases and J by 0 bases, with 6 bases between the two germline ends. Germline CDR1 reads DFQATT; CDR2 reads SNEGSKA (reference sequence). This CDR3 has 12 amino acids. The CDR3 spells CSAAGSYNEQFF. CDR3 nucleotides: TGCAGTGCGGCTGGCTCCTACAATGAGCAGTTCTTC.

This clonotype was counted only a few times. V and J are TRBV4-1 and TRBJ2-7; D may be TRBD2 (6 bases). Germline values: CDR1 MGHRA, CDR2 YSYEKL. V was clipped by 1 base and J by 7 bases, with 17 bases between them. The CDR3 covers 15 residues. As DNA, the CDR3 is TGCGCCAGCAGCCAAGTGTCTAGCGCAGACAATGAGCAGTACTTC. This sequence encodes CASSQVSSADNEQYF.

The CDR3 sequence: CASSLWTSGSPSYNEQFF. The CDR3 DNA sequence: TGTGCCAGCAGCCTATGGACTAGCGGGTCACCCTCCTACAATGAGCAGTTCTTC. This chain joins TRBV5-8 and TRBJ2-1; 11 bases align to TRBD2. Trimming at V came to 4 bases and at J to 0 bases, leaving 9 bases not matched to a gene. Germline V gives CDR1 SGHTS, CDR2 YDEGEE. The CDR3 spans 18 residues.

The J gene is TRBJ1-1, the V gene TRBV20-1, with TRBD1 identical over 7 bases. This CDR3 spans 14 amino acids. Germline V gene sequence: CDR1 DFQATT, CDR2 SNEGSKA (reference sequence). With V trimmed by 6 bases and J by 4 bases, 11 bases remained unmatched. Written as DNA, the CDR3 is TGCAGTGCGCCCAAGGACAGGATGGCCACTGAAGCTTTCTTT. It specifies CSAPKDRMATEAFF.

V gene TRBV6-2 or TRBV6-3 combines with J gene TRBJ2-1; TRBD2 is a possible D gene (6 bases). V lost 2 bases and J 13 bases, leaving 15 bases between the germline ends. CDR3 length: 13 amino acids. CDR1 MNHEY and CDR2 SVGEGT come from the germline V gene. The chain's CDR3 is CASSYGFRETQFF. In DNA form, the CDR3 reads TGTGCCAGCAGTTACGGTTTCCGGGAGACCCAGTTCTTC.

Of note for this clonotype: At one end, the junction sequence differs from germline, possibly due to a read error. The CDR3 sequence is CASSFGGGADTEAFF. In nucleotides, the CDR3 is TGCGCCAGCAGCTTCGGCGGGGGGGCGGACACCGAAGCTTTCTTT. The J gene is TRBJ1-1, the V gene TRBV5-1, with a tentative D call TRBD1 (6 bases). The CDR3 is made up of 15 amino acids. Germline values: CDR1 SGHRS, CDR2 YFSETQ.